The TCR beta chain described here comes from a study of T cell clonotyping in hematopoietic cell transplantation. Repertoires were generated with immunoSEQ multiplex PCR, while TCRdb's copy carries only in-frame clones and drops some. The sample has about 36,000 clones; approximately 88% are singletons. The CDR3 covers 13 residues. CDR1 SGHRS and CDR2 YFSETQ come from the germline V gene. The ends were cut back, 4 bases at V and 1 base at J, with 8 bases in the middle. About this clone: No antigen is known for it.

Overall study findings and caveats: Pathologically expanded recipient clonotypes increased progressively from day 30 to day 180 as diversity fell. Graft donor and pretransplant recipient Inverse Simpson Index values predicted broader posttransplant TCR diversity. Few recipient clonotypes overlapped donors; over 97% were de novo at given depth. No sorting was done, leaving CD4 and CD8 contributions mixed.

V usage is TRBV5-1 and J usage is TRBJ1-1; D remains unclear. The clonotype was recovered from a woman aged 40 to 50 in good health. Some clones in this sample may be carry-over from other donors' samples. Material for sequencing was peripheral blood mononuclear cells. This chain's CDR3 is CASSPGGNTEAFF. Written as DNA, the CDR3 is TGCGCCAGCAGCCCGGGAGGGAACACTGAAGCTTTCTTT.